A selection of T cell receptor beta chains follows, all from one sample in a study of shared clonotypes between healthy human individuals. Data came from immunoSEQ multiplex PCR; TCRdb stores just in-frame clones and leaves some out. The sample holds hundreds of thousands of clones, almost 95% seen once. Sample: naive CD8+ T cells sorted from blood. These receptor sequences come from a man aged 25-40 years in good health. CDR3s include the opening cysteine and the closing phenylalanine or tryptophan. The D gene is left open where the match is weak. The size field is filled for only some rows; it gives once, few, many or a size class.

V	size	J	D	CDR3	DNA
TRBV5-4	NA	TRBJ2-3	TRBD2	CASRTSGLTDTQYF	TGTGCCAGCAGGACTAGCGGCCTCACAGATACGCAGTATTTT
TRBV7-3	NA	TRBJ2-7	NA	CASSLRWGDEQYF	TGTGCCAGCAGCTTACGGTGGGGCGACGAGCAGTACTTC
TRBV9	NA	TRBJ1-1	TRBD1	CASSVGGTVMNTEAFF	TGTGCCAGCAGCGTAGGCGGGACAGTCATGAACACTGAAGCTTTCTTT
TRBV7-8	NA	TRBJ2-5	TRBD1	CASSLEGAAEETQYF	TGTGCCAGCAGCTTAGAGGGGGCGGCAGAAGAGACCCAGTACTTC
TRBV10-2	NA	TRBJ2-1	NA	CASSGGLEQFF	TGCGCCAGCAGTGGAGGGCTGGAGCAGTTCTTC
TRBV6-5	NA	TRBJ1-5	NA	CASKSFGDDQPQHF	TGTGCCAGCAAAAGTTTTGGGGACGATCAGCCCCAGCATTTT
TRBV7-9	few	TRBJ2-2	NA	CASSPRQAVTGELFF	TGTGCCAGCAGCCCTCGACAAGCTGTCACCGGGGAGCTGTTTTTT
TRBV28	once	TRBJ2-7	NA	CASSFWGATGTYEQYF	TGTGCCAGCAGTTTTTGGGGAGCAACAGGGACCTACGAGCAGTACTTC
TRBV5-1	NA	TRBJ2-5	NA	CASSLSLPQGRRETQYF	TGCGCCAGCAGCTTGAGTCTTCCGCAGGGGAGAAGAGAGACCCAGTACTTC
TRBV28	once	TRBJ1-4	NA	CASSFDATNEKLFF	TGTGCCAGCAGTTTCGATGCAACTAATGAAAAACTGTTTTTT
TRBV7-9	NA	TRBJ2-1	TRBD2	CASSDRGTSLYNEQFF	TGTGCCAGCAGCGATAGAGGGACTAGCCTATACAATGAGCAGTTCTTC
TRBV5-8	once	TRBJ2-2	NA	CASSLSPDYKYTGELFF	TGTGCCAGCAGCTTGTCCCCGGACTATAAATACACCGGGGAGCTGTTTTTT
TRBV25-1	NA	TRBJ2-7	TRBD2	CASGSGAADEQYF	TGTGCCAGCGGAAGCGGGGCGGCGGACGAGCAGTACTTC
TRBV9	NA	TRBJ2-7	NA	CASSVGTRGVEQYF	TGTGCCAGCAGCGTAGGGACGCGGGGCGTCGAGCAGTACTTC
TRBV27	few	TRBJ2-7	NA	CASSIPGRVYEQYF	TGTGCCAGCAGTATACCCGGACGGGTCTACGAGCAGTACTTC
TRBV19	NA	TRBJ2-1	TRBD2	CASSVLAGTVDEQFF	TGTGCCAGTAGTGTACTAGCGGGGACCGTCGATGAGCAGTTCTTC
TRBV5-1	few	TRBJ2-2	TRBD1	CASSKGTGDTGELFF	TGCGCCAGCAGCAAAGGGACAGGGGACACCGGGGAGCTGTTTTTT
TRBV4-1	NA	TRBJ2-1	TRBD2	CASSQDQGLAGGNNEQFF	TGCGCCAGCAGCCAAGATCAGGGACTAGCGGGAGGGAACAATGAGCAGTTCTTC
TRBV5-6	NA	TRBJ2-7	NA	CASSPMETYEQYF	TGTGCCAGCAGCCCCATGGAGACCTACGAGCAGTACTTC
TRBV21-1	few	TRBJ2-7	NA	CASSKVRGLNTYEQYF	TGTGCCAGCAGCAAAGTGAGGGGTCTGAATACCTACGAGCAGTACTTC
TRBV19	NA	TRBJ2-1	NA	CASSIWRSSYNEQFF	TGTGCCAGTAGTATTTGGCGCTCCTCCTACAATGAGCAGTTCTTC
TRBV2	NA	TRBJ2-7	NA	CASLVVKSYEQYF	TGTGCCAGCCTCGTGGTGAAATCCTACGAGCAGTACTTC
TRBV4-1	NA	TRBJ2-7	NA	CASSYMGAGTYEQYF	TGCGCCAGCAGCTATATGGGGGCAGGGACCTACGAGCAGTACTTC
TRBV30	NA	TRBJ2-1	NA	CGVKSSYNEQFF	TGTGGTGTCAAGAGCTCCTACAATGAGCAGTTCTTC
TRBV7-6	NA	TRBJ2-2	NA	CASSLGGGRTRELFF	TGTGCCAGCAGCTTAGGAGGGGGTAGGACCCGGGAGCTGTTTTTT
TRBV9	NA	TRBJ2-1	NA	CASSVRTEEQFF	TGTGCCAGCAGCGTACGGACAGAAGAGCAGTTCTTC
TRBV19	NA	TRBJ2-1	TRBD2	CASSMFLRGGYNEQFF	TGTGCCAGTAGTATGTTTCTGCGGGGGGGTTACAATGAGCAGTTCTTC
TRBV6-1	NA	TRBJ2-7	NA	CASSGTGTPYEQYF	TGTGCCAGCAGTGGAACAGGGACCCCCTACGAGCAGTACTTC
TRBV6-4	NA	TRBJ1-2	NA	CASSCRPPGYTF	TGTGCCAGCAGTTGCCGGCCGCCCGGCTACACCTTC
TRBV28	NA	TRBJ2-7	NA	CASRISDFLTYEQYF	TGTGCCAGCCGCATATCAGACTTCTTGACCTACGAGCAGTACTTC
TRBV15	NA	TRBJ1-1	NA	CATSRDRTDPEAFF	TGTGCCACCAGCAGAGATCGTACGGATCCTGAAGCTTTCTTT
TRBV5-6	NA	TRBJ2-1	NA	CASSLGVNEQFF	TGTGCCAGCAGCTTGGGCGTGAATGAGCAGTTCTTC
TRBV5-6	once	TRBJ2-5	NA	CASSHAGTEQETQYF	TGTGCCAGCAGCCACGCGGGGACAGAACAAGAGACCCAGTACTTC
TRBV27	NA	TRBJ2-7	NA	CASSYAGGGYEQYF	TGTGCCAGCAGTTACGCCGGGGGAGGCTACGAGCAGTACTTC
TRBV6-5	NA	TRBJ2-7	NA	CASSYSHEQYF	TGTGCCAGCAGTTACTCGCACGAGCAGTACTTC
TRBV10-3	NA	TRBJ1-1	NA	CAISESLKSVMNTEAFF	TGTGCCATCAGTGAGTCACTGAAAAGTGTAATGAACACTGAAGCTTTCTTT
TRBV7-9	NA	TRBJ2-1	NA	CASSSPVTGPGSNEQFF	TGTGCCAGCAGCTCCCCGGTAACAGGGCCGGGATCCAATGAGCAGTTCTTC
TRBV25-1	few	TRBJ2-2	NA	CASRSGGELFF	TGTGCCAGCAGGTCCGGCGGGGAGCTGTTTTTT
TRBV10-3	NA	TRBJ2-7	NA	CAISERGRAYEQYF	TGTGCCATCAGTGAGCGAGGCAGGGCCTACGAGCAGTACTTC
TRBV10-1	once	TRBJ2-7	NA	CASSEGGDLYEQYF	TGCGCCAGCAGTGAAGGCGGAGACCTCTACGAGCAGTACTTC
TRBV6-1	NA	TRBJ2-3	NA	CASSEAPTDTQYF	TGTGCCAGCAGTGAAGCCCCGACAGATACGCAGTATTTT
TRBV29-1	NA	TRBJ1-1	NA	CSVEVGSTEAFF	TGCAGCGTTGAGGTAGGGTCCACTGAAGCTTTCTTT
TRBV29-1	NA	TRBJ2-1	NA	CSVEGVSGDEQFF	TGCAGCGTTGAAGGGGTATCCGGAGATGAGCAGTTCTTC
TRBV7-9	NA	TRBJ2-4	TRBD2	CASSLDIAGGPGKNIQYF	TGTGCCAGCAGCTTAGATATAGCGGGAGGGCCGGGCAAAAACATTCAGTACTTC